This is a list of T cell receptor beta chains from one sample in a study of cytomegalovirus exposure and HLA in healthy donors. Sequencing was performed with immunoSEQ multiplex PCR; in TCRdb, only in-frame clones are kept and a portion is missing. The sample has over 100,000 clones, over 80% seen once. Material for sequencing was PBMCs. Receptors originate from a man aged 30-40 years in good health and CMV-seronegative. Both conserved end residues are trimmed from each CDR3.

v_gene: TRBV2
CDR3aa: ASSERTGGVSNQPQH

v_gene: TRBV18
CDR3aa: ASSPRTHEKLF

v_gene: TRBV25-1
CDR3aa: ASSYSYEQY

v_gene: TRBV18
CDR3aa: ASSPGAEQNGYT

v_gene: TRBV7-7
CDR3aa: ASSLNEGVETQY

v_gene: TRBV5-6
CDR3aa: ASSFLNSPLH

v_gene: TRBV2
CDR3aa: ASGADSYEQY

v_gene: TRBV18
CDR3aa: ASSSPASMADTQY

v_gene: TRBV5-1
CDR3aa: ASKPGTGVTEAF

v_gene: TRBV7-9
CDR3aa: ASSPLFGYT

v_gene: TRBV7-8
CDR3aa: ASSPGTGESNEQY

v_gene: TRBV5-8
CDR3aa: ASRPGRRVDYGYT

v_gene: TRBV18
CDR3aa: ASSLSGTGNYGYT

v_gene: TRBV2
CDR3aa: ASGGANNEQF

v_gene: TRBV5-1
CDR3aa: ASSLLTARGSYNEQF

v_gene: TRBV28
CDR3aa: ASSTPDTYEQY

v_gene: TRBV7-9
CDR3aa: ASSLANPGTIY

v_gene: TRBV5-4
CDR3aa: ASSLRREGTDTQY

v_gene: TRBV18
CDR3aa: ASSPLQTPGELF

v_gene: TRBV6-5
CDR3aa: ASSYLGTGVHEQY

v_gene: TRBV5-1
CDR3aa: ASSSAGQGTTEAF

v_gene: TRBV15
CDR3aa: ATSRDGTGGTGELF

v_gene: TRBV6-5
CDR3aa: ASSLQGGKNSQY

v_gene: TRBV5-1
CDR3aa: ASSSTGRDTQY